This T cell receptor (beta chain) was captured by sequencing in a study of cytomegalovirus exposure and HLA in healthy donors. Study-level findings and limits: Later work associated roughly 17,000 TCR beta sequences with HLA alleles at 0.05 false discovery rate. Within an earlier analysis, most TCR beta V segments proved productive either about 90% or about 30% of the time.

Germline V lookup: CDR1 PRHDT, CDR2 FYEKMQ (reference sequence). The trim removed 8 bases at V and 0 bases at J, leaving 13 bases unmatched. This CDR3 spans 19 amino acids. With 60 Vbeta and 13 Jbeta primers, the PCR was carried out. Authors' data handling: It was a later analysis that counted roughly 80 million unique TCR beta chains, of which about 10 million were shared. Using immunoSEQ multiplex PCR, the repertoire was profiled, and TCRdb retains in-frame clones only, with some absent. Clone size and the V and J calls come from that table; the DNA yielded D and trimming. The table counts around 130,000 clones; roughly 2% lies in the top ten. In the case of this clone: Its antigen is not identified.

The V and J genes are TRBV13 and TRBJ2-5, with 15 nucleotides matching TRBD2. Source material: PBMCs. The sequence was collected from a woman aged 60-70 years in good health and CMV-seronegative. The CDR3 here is CASSLTGTSGGPHQETQYF. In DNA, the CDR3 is TGTGCCAGCTCCCTAACCGGGACTAGCGGGGGGCCGCACCAAGAGACCCAGTACTTC.